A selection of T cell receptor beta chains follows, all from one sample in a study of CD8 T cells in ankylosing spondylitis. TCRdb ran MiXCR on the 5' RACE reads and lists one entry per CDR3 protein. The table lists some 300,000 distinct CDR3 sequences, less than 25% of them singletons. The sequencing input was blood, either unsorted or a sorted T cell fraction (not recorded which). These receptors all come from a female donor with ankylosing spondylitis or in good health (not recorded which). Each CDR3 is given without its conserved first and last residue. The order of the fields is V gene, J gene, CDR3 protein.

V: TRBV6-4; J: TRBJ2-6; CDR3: ASSDPGRPSSGANVLT
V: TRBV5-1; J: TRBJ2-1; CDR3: ASSFRRPEGNEQF
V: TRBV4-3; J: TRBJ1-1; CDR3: ASSGATGVTEAF
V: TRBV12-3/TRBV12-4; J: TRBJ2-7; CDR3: ASSLVVGTGGRYEQY
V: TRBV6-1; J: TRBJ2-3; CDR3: ATSSPRGDTQY
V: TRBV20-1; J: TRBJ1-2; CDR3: SAHSTGGYIYGYT
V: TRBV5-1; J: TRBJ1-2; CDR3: ASSLEQGNYGYT
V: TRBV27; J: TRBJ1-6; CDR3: ASRLGGHNSPLH
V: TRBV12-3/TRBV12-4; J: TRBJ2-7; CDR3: ASSISGRSSYEQY
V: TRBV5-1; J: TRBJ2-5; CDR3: ASSLVQGAETQY
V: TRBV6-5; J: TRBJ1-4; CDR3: ASSHRDRGEKLF
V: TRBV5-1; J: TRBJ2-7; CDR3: ASSLWNSGTGGEQY
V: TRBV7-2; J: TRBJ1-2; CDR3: ASSHRTGKPYGYT
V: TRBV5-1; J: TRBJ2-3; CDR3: ASSLGGRVSPDTQY
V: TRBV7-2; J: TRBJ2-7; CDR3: ASSLEAGGVREQY
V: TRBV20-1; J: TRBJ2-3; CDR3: SASRGGRTDTQY
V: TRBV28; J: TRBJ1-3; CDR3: ASGLRGSGNTIY
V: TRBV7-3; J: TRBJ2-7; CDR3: ASSLTGAAPLYEQY
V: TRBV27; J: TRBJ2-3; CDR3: ASSSQTGYTDTQY
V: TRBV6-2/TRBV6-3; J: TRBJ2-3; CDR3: ASSYPRTGGTDTQY
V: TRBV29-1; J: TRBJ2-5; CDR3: SVQTSVWGTQETQY
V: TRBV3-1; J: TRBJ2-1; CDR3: ASSLLSPLGTNEQF
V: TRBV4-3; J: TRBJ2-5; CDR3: ASSLGGTLKETQY
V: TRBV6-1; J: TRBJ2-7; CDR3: ASTPGQGAYEQY
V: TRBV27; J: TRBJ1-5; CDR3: ASSLGPNGNQPQH
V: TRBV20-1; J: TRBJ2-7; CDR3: SARSPGGQETRKRYEQY
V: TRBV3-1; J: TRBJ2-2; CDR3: ASSQGGGELF
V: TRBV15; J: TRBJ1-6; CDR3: ATSRSLVRGQGASYNSPLH
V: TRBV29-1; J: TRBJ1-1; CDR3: SVGGGAEAF
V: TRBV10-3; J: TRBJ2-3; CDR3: AISGGLLQADTQY
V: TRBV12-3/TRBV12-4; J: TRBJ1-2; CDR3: ASSLGSPAIGGYT
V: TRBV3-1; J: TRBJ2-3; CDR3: ASRLASGRPTDTQY
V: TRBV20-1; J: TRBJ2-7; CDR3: SARPTAVPKQY
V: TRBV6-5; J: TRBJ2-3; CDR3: ASSYFSAHGTQY
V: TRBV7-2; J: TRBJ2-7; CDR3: ASSLSAGEAYEQY
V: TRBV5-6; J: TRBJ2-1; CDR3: ASSLTGKRDRTSGRYNEQF
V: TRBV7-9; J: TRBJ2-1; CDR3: ASSLVGDEQF